Below, one T cell receptor (beta chain) is given with its context. Its cognate antigen is unknown. The sample comes from a study of T cell responses to AZD1222 COVID-19 vaccine. The study, taken as a whole, reports: Without day 14 samples, only post-peak T cell repertoires were studied. Unmutated regions of variants are reportedly targeted by nearly half of spike-specific TCRs. Breadth and depth of Spike-specific TCRs rose after two AZD1222 doses. The donors showed a predominance of white British ancestry and of females, with possible underestimation of clonal diversity.

Libraries were prepared by immunoSEQ multiplex PCR; TCRdb keeps only in-frame clonotypes and omits some of them. The top ten hold roughly 5% of the sample, which has tens of thousands of clones, 90% to 95% seen once. The source of this sequence is an adult in good health. The sequenced sample was peripheral blood, obtained on day 0 of MenACWY control vaccination.

CDR3 loop: CSVSQGTQYF. The CDR3 bases are TGCAGCGTTTCCCAGGGGACCCAGTACTTC. The chain combines TRBV29-1 with TRBJ2-5; D is possibly TRBD1 (5 bases). This CDR3 spans 10 amino acids. CDR1 is SQVTM, CDR2 ANQGSEA, per germline. The V end lost 5 bases, the J end lost 7 bases, and 8 bases lay between the germline ends.